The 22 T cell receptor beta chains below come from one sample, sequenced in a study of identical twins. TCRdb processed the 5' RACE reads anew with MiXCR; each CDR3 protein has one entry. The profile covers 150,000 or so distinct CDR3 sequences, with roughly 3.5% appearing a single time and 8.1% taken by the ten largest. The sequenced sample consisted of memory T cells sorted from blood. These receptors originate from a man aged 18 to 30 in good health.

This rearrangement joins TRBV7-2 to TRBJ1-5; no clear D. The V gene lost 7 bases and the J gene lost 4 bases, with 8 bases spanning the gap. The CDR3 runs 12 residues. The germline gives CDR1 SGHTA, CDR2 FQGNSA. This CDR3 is CASTNPNQPQHF. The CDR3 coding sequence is TGTGCCAGCACCAACCCTAATCAGCCCCAGCATTTT.

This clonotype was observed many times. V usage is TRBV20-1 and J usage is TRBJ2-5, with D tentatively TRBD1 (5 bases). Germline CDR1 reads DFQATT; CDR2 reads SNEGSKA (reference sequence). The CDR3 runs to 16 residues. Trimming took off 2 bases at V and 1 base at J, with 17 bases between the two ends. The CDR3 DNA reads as TGCAGTGCTAGACGTCGGACACACATTATCCAAGAGACCCAGTACTTC. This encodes CSARRRTHIIQETQYF.

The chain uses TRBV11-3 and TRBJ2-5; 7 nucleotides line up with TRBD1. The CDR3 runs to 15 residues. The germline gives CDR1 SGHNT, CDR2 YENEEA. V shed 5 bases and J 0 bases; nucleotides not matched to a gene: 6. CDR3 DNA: TGTGCCAGCAGCCACGGACAGGAACACCAAGAGACCCAGTACTTC. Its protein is CASSHGQEHQETQYF.

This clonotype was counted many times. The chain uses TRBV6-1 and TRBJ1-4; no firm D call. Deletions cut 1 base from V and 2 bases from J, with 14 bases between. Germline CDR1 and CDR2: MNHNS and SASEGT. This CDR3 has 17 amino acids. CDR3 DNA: TGTGCCAGCAGTGAAGAGGCATGGCGATCGACTAATGAAAAACTGTTTTTT. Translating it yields CASSEEAWRSTNEKLFF.

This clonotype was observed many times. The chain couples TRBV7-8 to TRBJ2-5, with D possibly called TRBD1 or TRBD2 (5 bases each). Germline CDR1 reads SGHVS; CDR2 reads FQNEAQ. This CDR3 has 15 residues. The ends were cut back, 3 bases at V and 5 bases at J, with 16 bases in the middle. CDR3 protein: CASSFSGTPGETQYF. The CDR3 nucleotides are TGTGCCAGCAGCTTCTCCGGGACCCCGGGTGAGACCCAGTACTTC.

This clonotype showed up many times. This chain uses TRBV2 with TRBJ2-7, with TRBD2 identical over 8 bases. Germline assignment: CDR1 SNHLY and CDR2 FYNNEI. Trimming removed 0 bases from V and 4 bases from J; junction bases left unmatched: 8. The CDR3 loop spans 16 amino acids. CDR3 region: CASSEAPSGGVYEQYV. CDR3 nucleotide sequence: TGTGCCAGCAGTGAAGCCCCCTCCGGGGGGGTGTACGAGCAGTACGTC.

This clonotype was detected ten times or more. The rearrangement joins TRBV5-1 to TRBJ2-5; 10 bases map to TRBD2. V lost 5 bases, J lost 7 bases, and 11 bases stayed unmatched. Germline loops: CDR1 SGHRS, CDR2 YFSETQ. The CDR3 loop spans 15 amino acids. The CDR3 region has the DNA TGCGCCAGCAGTAATAGCGGGAGGTCTCTTGGGACCCAGTACTTC. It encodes CASSNSGRSLGTQYF.

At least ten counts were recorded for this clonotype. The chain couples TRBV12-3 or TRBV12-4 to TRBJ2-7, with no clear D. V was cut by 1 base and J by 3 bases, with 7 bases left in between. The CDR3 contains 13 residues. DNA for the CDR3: TGTGCCAGCAGTTTAGTAGGAATCTACGAGCAGTACTTC. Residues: CASSLVGIYEQYF.

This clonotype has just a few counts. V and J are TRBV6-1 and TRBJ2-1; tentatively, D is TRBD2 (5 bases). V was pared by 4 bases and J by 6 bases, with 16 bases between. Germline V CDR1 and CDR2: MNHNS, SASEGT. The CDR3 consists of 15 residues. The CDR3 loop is CASSGSRGRGNEQFF. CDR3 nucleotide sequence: TGTGCCAGCAGTGGGTCCCGGGGTAGAGGCAATGAGCAGTTCTTC.

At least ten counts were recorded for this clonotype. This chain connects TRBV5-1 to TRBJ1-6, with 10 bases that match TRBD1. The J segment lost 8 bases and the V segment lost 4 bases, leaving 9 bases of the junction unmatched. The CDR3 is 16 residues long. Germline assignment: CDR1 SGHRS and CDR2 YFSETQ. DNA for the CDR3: TGCGCCAGCAGCCCAGGGGACAGGGGAGGTTATTCACCCCTCCACTTT. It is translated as CASSPGDRGGYSPLHF.

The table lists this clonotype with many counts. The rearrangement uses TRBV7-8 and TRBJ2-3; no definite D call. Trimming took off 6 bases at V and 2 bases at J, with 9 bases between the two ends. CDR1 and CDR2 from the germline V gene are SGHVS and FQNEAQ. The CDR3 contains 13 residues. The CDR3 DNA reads TGTGCCAGCAGGTCCGCTCACACAGATACGCAGTATTTT. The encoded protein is CASRSAHTDTQYF.

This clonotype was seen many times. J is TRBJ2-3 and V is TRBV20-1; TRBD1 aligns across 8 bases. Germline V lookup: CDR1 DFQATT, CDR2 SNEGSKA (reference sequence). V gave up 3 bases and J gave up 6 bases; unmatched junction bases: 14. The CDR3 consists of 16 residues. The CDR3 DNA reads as TGCAGTGCTAGGAGGGGCTTTGGACAGGGCCGCGATACGCAGTATTTT. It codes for CSARRGFGQGRDTQYF.

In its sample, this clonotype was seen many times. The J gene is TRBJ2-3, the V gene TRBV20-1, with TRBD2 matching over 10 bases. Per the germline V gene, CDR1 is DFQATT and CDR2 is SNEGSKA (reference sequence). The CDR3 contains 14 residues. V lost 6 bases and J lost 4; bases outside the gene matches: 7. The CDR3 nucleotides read TGCAGTGCAGCTAGCGGGAGAGTAGCAGATACGCAGTATTTT. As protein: CSAASGRVADTQYF.

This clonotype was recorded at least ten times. The CDR3 region is CASSPPGRYNGEQFF. Written as DNA, the CDR3 is TGTGCCAGCTCACCACCGGGCAGGTATAACGGTGAGCAGTTCTTC. The V and J genes are TRBV18 and TRBJ2-1, with D uncertain. The CDR3 sequence is 15 residues long. The V end was cut by 0 bases, the J end by 9 bases, with 15 bases between. Germline V gene data show CDR1 as KGHSH and CDR2 as LQKENI.

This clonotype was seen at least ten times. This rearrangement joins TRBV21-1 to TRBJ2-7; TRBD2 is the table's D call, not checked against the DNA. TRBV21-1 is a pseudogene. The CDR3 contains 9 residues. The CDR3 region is CASSKVEAF. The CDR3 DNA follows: TGTGCCAGCAGCAAAGTGGAGGCATTC.

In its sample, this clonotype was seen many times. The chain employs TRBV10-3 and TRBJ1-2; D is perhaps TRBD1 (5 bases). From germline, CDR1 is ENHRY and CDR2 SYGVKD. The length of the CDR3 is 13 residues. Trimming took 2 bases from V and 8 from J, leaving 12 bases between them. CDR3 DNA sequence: TGTGCCATCAGTGAGCTCAGGGCAGGCGGCTACACCTTC. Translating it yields CAISELRAGGYTF.

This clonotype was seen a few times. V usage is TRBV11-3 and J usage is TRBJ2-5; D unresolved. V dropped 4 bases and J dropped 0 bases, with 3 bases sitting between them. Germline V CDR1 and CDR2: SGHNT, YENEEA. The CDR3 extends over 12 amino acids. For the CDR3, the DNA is TGTGCCAGCAGCTACAACCAAGAGACCCAGTACTTC. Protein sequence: CASSYNQETQYF.

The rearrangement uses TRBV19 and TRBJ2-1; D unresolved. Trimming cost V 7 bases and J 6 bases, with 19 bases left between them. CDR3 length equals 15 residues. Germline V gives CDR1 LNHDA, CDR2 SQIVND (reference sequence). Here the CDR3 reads CASKLEWPQGNEQFF. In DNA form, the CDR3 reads TGTGCCAGTAAATTGGAGTGGCCCCAAGGCAATGAGCAGTTCTTC. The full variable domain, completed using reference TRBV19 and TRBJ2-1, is DGGITQSPKYLFRKEGQNVTLSCEQNLNHDAMYWYRQDPGQGLRLIYYSQIVNDFQKGDIAEGYSVSREKKESFPLTVTSAQKNPTAFYLCASKLEWPQGNEQFFGPGTRLTVL.

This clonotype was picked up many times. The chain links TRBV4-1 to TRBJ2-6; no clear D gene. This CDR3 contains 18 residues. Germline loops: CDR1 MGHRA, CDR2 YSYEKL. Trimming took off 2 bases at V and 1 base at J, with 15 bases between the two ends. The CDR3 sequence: CASSQLRLSPSGANVLTF. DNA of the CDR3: TGCGCCAGCAGCCAACTGAGATTAAGCCCATCTGGGGCCAACGTCCTGACTTTC.

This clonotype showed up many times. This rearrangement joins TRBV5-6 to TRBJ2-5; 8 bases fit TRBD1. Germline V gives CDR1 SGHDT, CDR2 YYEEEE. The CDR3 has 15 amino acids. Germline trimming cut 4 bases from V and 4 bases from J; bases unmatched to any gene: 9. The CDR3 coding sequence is TGTGCCAGCAGCCAGCCCCCAGGACAGGGAGAGACCCAGTACTTC. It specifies CASSQPPGQGETQYF.

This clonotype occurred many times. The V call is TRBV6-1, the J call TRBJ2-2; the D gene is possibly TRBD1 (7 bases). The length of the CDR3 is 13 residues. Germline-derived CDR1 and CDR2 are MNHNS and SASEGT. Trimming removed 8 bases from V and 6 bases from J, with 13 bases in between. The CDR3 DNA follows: TGTGCCAGCGTCCAGGGGGGCCCCGGGGAGCTGTTTTTT. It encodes CASVQGGPGELFF.

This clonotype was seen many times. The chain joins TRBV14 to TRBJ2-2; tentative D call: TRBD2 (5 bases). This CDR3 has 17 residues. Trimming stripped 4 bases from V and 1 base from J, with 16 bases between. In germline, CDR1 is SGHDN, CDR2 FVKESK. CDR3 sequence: CASSLLYSGVNTGELFF. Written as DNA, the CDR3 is TGTGCCAGCAGCCTGCTCTACAGCGGAGTGAACACCGGGGAGCTGTTTTTT.